The 20 T cell receptor beta chains reported below all come from one sample, sequenced in a study of vaccination effects on CD4 cells after COVID-19. Repertoires were generated with immunoSEQ multiplex PCR, while TCRdb's copy carries only in-frame clones and drops some. Here the sample spans about 79,000 clones, about 70% being singletons. Ahead of sequencing, the ViraFEST assay grew antigen-specific CD4+ T cells using viral peptide pools. CD4+ T cell isolation took place after less than 13 days of culture. The antigens for these receptors are not known. Sequenced here: CD4+ T cells from PBMCs cultured with HCoV-229E spike peptides, sampled before COVID-19 vaccination. These receptor sequences come from a human donor who received a COVID-19 vaccine.

The gene calls are TRBV4-1 and TRBJ2-2; TRBD2 is a possible D gene (7 bases). This CDR3 region has 20 residues. Germline CDR1 MGHRA, CDR2 YSYEKL. Trimming cost V 1 base and J 7 bases, with 28 bases left between them. DNA of the CDR3: TGCGCCAGCAGCCAAGGATTAGGAGGAAAAGGGGGGGCCGCTTTCGGGGAGCTGTTTTTT. The encoded protein is CASSQGLGGKGGAAFGELFF.

The V gene is TRBV19, the J gene TRBJ1-5; D is unresolved. Per the germline V gene, CDR1 is LNHDA and CDR2 is SQIVND (reference sequence). CDR3 length: 14 residues. Trimming took off 0 bases at V and 1 base at J, with 4 bases between the two ends. The chain's CDR3 is CASSIDRSNQPQHF. The CDR3 DNA is TGTGCCAGTAGTATAGACAGGAGCAATCAGCCCCAGCATTTT.

This clone has a handful of counts. J is TRBJ1-5 and V is TRBV19; no clear D. Germline V gives CDR1 LNHDA, CDR2 SQIVND (reference sequence). The germline V and J ends were trimmed by 1 base and 2 bases, with 9 bases remaining between them. CDR3 size: 15 residues. Written as DNA, the CDR3 is TGTGCCAGTAGTATAGGAGGTGGCGGCAATCAGCCCCAGCATTTT. As protein: CASSIGGGGNQPQHF.

This clone occurred once. This chain uses TRBV24-1 with TRBJ2-5, with a tentative D call TRBD2 (6 bases). The CDR3 has 13 residues. V lost 5 bases and J lost 5, with 11 bases in between. Germline V lookup: CDR1 KGHDR, CDR2 SFDVKD. The CDR3: CATSGGASETQYF. The CDR3, as DNA: TGTGCCACCAGTGGCGGGGCGTCGGAGACCCAGTACTTC.

There are a few counts of this clone. The chain couples TRBV5-1 to TRBJ1-6, with D unclear. From germline, CDR1 is SGHRS and CDR2 YFSETQ. This CDR3 is 14 amino acids long. Trimming took off 4 bases at V and 9 bases at J, with 14 bases between the two ends. The chain's CDR3 is CASSLDILGSPLHF. DNA of the CDR3: TGCGCCAGCAGCCTCGACATTTTGGGTTCACCCCTCCACTTT.

A single count supports this clone. This sequence joins TRBV5-6 and TRBJ2-2; a weak D match, TRBD1 (6 bases). CDR1 is SGHDT, CDR2 YYEEEE, per germline. Trimming shortened V by 2 bases and J by 6 bases, and 11 bases separated the two germline ends. This CDR3 spans 14 amino acids. CDR3 sequence (DNA): TGTGCCAGCAGCTTACAGGGTATCCCCGGGGAGCTGTTTTTT. Translating it yields CASSLQGIPGELFF.

There are a few counts of this clone. The CDR3 DNA sequence: TGCAGTGCTAGTGACATTGAGCAGTTCTTC. Translation: CSASDIEQFF. The chain is built from TRBV20-1 and TRBJ2-1; D is unresolved. Deletions cut 3 bases from V and 9 bases from J, with 6 bases between. Germline CDR1 reads DFQATT; CDR2 reads SNEGSKA (reference sequence). This CDR3 is built from 10 residues.

J is TRBJ1-2 and V is TRBV2; the match to TRBD1 covers 8 bases. This CDR3 has 15 amino acids. Germline assignment: CDR1 SNHLY and CDR2 FYNNEI. With 7 bases clipped from V and 7 bases from J, the junction kept 14 bases outside the gene matches. This CDR3 is CASMDFVQGAGGYTF. The CDR3 region has the DNA TGTGCCAGCATGGACTTCGTCCAGGGGGCGGGTGGCTACACCTTC.

The chain has TRBV3-1 (or the pseudogene TRBV3-2) and TRBJ1-3, with 8 nucleotides matching TRBD1. V lost 10 bases and J lost 0; bases outside the gene matches: 5. The CDR3 runs 14 residues. Germline V gene lookup returns CDR1 LGHDT and CDR2 YNNKEL (reference sequence). In nucleotides, the CDR3 is TGTGCCACCGAGGACAGGGCCTCTGGAAACACCATATATTTT. Its translation is CATEDRASGNTIYF.

The gene calls are TRBV29-1 and TRBJ1-1, with a tentative D call TRBD1 (5 bases). Looked up from germline, CDR1 is SQVTM and CDR2 is ANQGSEA. The ends were cut back, 7 bases at V and 0 bases at J, with 12 bases in the middle. The CDR3 spans 13 residues. CDR3 nucleotides: TGCAGCGCCCGGGGAGGGGTGAACACTGAAGCTTTCTTT. This gives the protein CSARGGVNTEAFF.

V and J are TRBV30 and TRBJ2-2, with D possibly being TRBD1 or TRBD2 (6 bases each). The CDR3 consists of 14 residues. V lost 1 base to trimming and J lost 4 bases, with 10 bases between them. Germline V gene data show CDR1 as GTSNPN and CDR2 as SVGIG (reference sequence). CDR3 region: CAWSGGGSTGELFF. In DNA form, the CDR3 reads TGTGCCTGGAGTGGAGGGGGGTCCACCGGGGAGCTGTTTTTT.

The chain links TRBV5-8 to TRBJ2-1; D perhaps matches TRBD1 (5 bases). This CDR3 region has 14 residues. The germline V gene has CDR1 SGHTS and CDR2 YDEGEE. V lost 2 bases, J lost 3 bases, and 9 bases lay in between. The CDR3 is CASSFRRDYNEQFF. In DNA form, the CDR3 reads TGTGCCAGCAGCTTCCGCAGGGACTACAATGAGCAGTTCTTC.

The gene calls are TRBV5-4 and TRBJ2-3; TRBD2 agrees at 11 bases. The germline CDR1 and CDR2 sequences are SGHNT and YYREEE (reference sequence). The V segment lost 4 bases and the J segment 3 bases; nucleotides outside the gene matches: 10. The CDR3 consists of 17 residues. CDR3 nucleotide sequence: TGTGCCAGCAGCCCCGGGACTAGCGGAATTCTAACAGATACGCAGTATTTT. Translated, it gives CASSPGTSGILTDTQYF. Full variable domain (remainder filled in from reference TRBV5-4 and TRBJ2-3): ETGVTQSPTHLIKTRGQQVTLRCSSQSGHNTVSWYQQALGQGPQFIFQYYREEENGRGNFPPRFSGLQFPNYSSELNVNALELDDSALYLCASSPGTSGILTDTQYFGPGTRLTVL.

The CDR3 DNA sequence: TGTGCCAGCACCCGGCGGGGGGCCAACACAGATACGCAGTATTTT. Residues: CASTRRGANTDTQYF. The chain carries TRBV18 and TRBJ2-3, with TRBD2 matching over 8 bases. CDR3 length: 15 residues. With V trimmed by 8 bases and J by 2 bases, 9 bases remained unmatched. Germline lookup yields CDR1 KGHSH and CDR2 LQKENI.

The chain employs TRBV19 and TRBJ2-1, with 9 bases identical to TRBD1. Losses at the gene ends were 5 bases for V and 0 bases for J; bases not matched to a gene: 5. The CDR3 has 16 amino acids. Germline values: CDR1 LNHDA, CDR2 SQIVND (reference sequence). Here the CDR3 DNA reads TGTGCCAGTAGTGATGACAGGGGGTTCTCCTACAATGAGCAGTTCTTC. Amino acids: CASSDDRGFSYNEQFF.

This clone was detected only once. The rearrangement links TRBV5-4 to TRBJ1-6; no clear D gene. CDR1 SGHNT and CDR2 YYREEE come from the germline V gene (reference sequence). The V end was cut by 2 bases, the J end by 11 bases, with 14 bases between. The CDR3 spans 14 residues. The CDR3 nucleotides read TGTGCCAGCAGCTTTTCAGGCGAAATAACACCCCTCCACTTT. Translated: CASSFSGEITPLHF.

V usage is TRBV5-6 and J usage is TRBJ1-6, with 7 bases matching TRBD1. Looked up from germline, CDR1 is SGHDT and CDR2 is YYEEEE. The V and J ends lost 5 bases and 2 bases, in that order; junction bases with no gene match: 16. The CDR3 loop spans 19 amino acids. The CDR3 sequence is CASSSTGTAGSPYNSPLHF. The CDR3 nucleotides read TGTGCCAGCAGTTCTACCGGGACAGCGGGATCTCCCTATAATTCACCCCTCCACTTT.

V usage is TRBV11-3 and J usage is TRBJ2-1; 7 positions match TRBD2. V trimming: 3 bases; J trimming: 9 bases; junction bases outside the gene matches: 8. CDR1 is SGHNT, CDR2 YENEEA, per germline. CDR3 length equals 14 residues. Here the CDR3 reads CASSLSGVRSEQFF. DNA for the CDR3: TGTGCCAGCAGCTTGAGCGGGGTTAGAAGTGAGCAGTTCTTC. The full variable domain, rest sourced from reference TRBV11-3 and TRBJ2-1, is EAGVVQSPRYKIIEKKQPVAFWCNPISGHNTLYWYLQNLGQGPELLIRYENEEAVDDSQLPKDRFSAERLKGVDSTLKIQPAELGDSAVYLCASSLSGVRSEQFFGPGTRLTVL.

This clone was detected a few times. The J gene is TRBJ2-1, the V gene TRBV18; D is perhaps TRBD1 or TRBD2 (5 bases each). V lost 3 bases to trimming and J lost 7 bases, with 13 bases between them. This CDR3 is built from 14 residues. Germline V gene lookup returns CDR1 KGHSH and CDR2 LQKENI. CDR3 amino acids: CASSPNQGGNEQFF. The CDR3 DNA reads as TGTGCCAGCTCACCTAATCAGGGCGGGAATGAGCAGTTCTTC.

This clone was counted a few times. The rearrangement joins TRBV13 to TRBJ2-1, with D maybe TRBD2 (5 bases). V was trimmed by 5 bases and J by 8 bases, leaving 16 bases between them. The CDR3 loop spans 14 amino acids. Germline V gene data show CDR1 as PRHDT and CDR2 as FYEKMQ (reference sequence). For the CDR3, the DNA is TGTGCCAGCAGCCTTGGTCGGGGATCCCATGAGCAGTTCTTC. Encoded protein: CASSLGRGSHEQFF. The whole variable domain, filled in from reference TRBV13 and TRBJ2-1, reads AAGVIQSPRHLIKEKRETATLKCYPIPRHDTVYWYQQGPGQDPQFLISFYEKMQSDKGSIPDRFSAQQFSDYHSELNMSSLELGDSALYFCASSLGRGSHEQFFGPGTRLTVL.